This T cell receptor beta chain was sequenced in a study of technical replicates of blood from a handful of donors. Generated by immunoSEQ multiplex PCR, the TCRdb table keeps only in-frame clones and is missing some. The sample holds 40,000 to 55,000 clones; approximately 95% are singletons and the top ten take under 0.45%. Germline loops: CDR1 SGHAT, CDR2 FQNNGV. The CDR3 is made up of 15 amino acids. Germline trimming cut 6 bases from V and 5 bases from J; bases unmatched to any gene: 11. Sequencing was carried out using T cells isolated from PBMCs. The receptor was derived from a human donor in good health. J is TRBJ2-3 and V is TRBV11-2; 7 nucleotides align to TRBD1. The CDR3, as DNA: TGTGCCAGCAGACGACAGGGTCAAGGTATAGATACGCAGTATTTT. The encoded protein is CASRRQGQGIDTQYF.